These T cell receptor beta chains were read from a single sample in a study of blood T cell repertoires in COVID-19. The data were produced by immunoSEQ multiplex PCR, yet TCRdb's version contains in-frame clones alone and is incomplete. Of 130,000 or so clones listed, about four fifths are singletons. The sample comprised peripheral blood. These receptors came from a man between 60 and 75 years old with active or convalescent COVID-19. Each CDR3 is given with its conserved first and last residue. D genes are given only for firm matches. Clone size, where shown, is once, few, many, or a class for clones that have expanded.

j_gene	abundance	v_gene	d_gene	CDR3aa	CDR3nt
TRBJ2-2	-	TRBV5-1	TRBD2	CASSPGLAGSRPGELFF	TGCGCCAGCAGCCCAGGACTAGCGGGTTCCCGGCCCGGGGAGCTGTTTTTT
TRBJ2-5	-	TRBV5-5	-	CASSLRGTQETQYF	TGTGCCAGCAGCTTAAGGGGGACCCAAGAGACCCAGTACTTC
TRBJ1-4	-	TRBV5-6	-	CASSFLSGNEKLFF	TGTGCCAGCAGCTTCCTCTCGGGTAATGAAAAACTGTTTTTT
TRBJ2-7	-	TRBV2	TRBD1	CASSPWTGGEQYF	TGTGCCAGCAGCCCATGGACAGGGGGCGAGCAGTACTTC
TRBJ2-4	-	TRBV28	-	CATGENIQYF	TGTGCCACAGGGGAAAACATTCAGTACTTC
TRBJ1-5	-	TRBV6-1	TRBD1	CASSGGGQAFRGQPQHF	TGTGCCAGCAGTGGGGGAGGACAGGCATTTCGTGGGCAGCCCCAGCATTTT
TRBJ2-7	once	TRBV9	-	CASSPRTDKLSYEQYF	TGTGCCAGCAGCCCAAGAACTGACAAACTCTCCTACGAGCAGTACTTC
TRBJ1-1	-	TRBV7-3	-	CASSLTLGAVTEAFF	TGTGCCAGCAGCTTAACGCTGGGGGCCGTCACTGAAGCTTTCTTT
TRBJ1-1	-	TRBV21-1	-	CASSKDPGAITNTEAFF	TGTGCCAGCAGCAAAGATCCAGGGGCTATTACGAACACTGAAGCTTTCTTT
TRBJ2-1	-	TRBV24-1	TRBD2	CATVCLGEGSCLIDEQFF	TGTGCCACCGTGTGTTTGGGGGAGGGGTCCTGTTTAATCGATGAGCAGTTCTTC
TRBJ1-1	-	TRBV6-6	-	CASSYWRGETEAFF	TGTGCCAGCAGTTACTGGAGAGGAGAGACTGAAGCTTTCTTT
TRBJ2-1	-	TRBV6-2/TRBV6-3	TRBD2	CASSYSRSGSIGGQFF	TGTGCCAGCAGTTACTCTCGTAGCGGGTCAATCGGGGGGCAGTTCTTC
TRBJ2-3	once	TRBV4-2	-	CASSQENVVGRTQYF	TGTGCCAGCAGCCAAGAAAACGTGGTGGGGCGTACGCAGTATTTT
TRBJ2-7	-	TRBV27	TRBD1	CASSPIVAGGGYEQYF	TGTGCCAGCAGTCCAATCGTCGCAGGGGGCGGCTACGAGCAGTACTTC
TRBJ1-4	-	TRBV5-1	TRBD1	CASSPGTGGEKLFF	TGCGCCAGCAGCCCCGGGACAGGGGGCGAAAAACTGTTTTTT
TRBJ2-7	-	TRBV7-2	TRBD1	CASSLNRGPYEQYF	TGTGCCAGCAGCTTAAACAGGGGGCCCTACGAGCAGTACTTC
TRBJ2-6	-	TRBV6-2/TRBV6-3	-	CASSSLPGDSGANVLTF	TGTGCCAGCAGTTCCCTCCCAGGGGACTCTGGGGCCAACGTCCTGACTTTC
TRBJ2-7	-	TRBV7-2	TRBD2	CASSLAASGRSYEQYF	TGTGCCAGCAGCTTAGCGGCTAGCGGAAGGAGCTACGAGCAGTACTTC
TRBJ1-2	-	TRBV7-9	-	CASSQGGGNYGYTF	TGTGCCAGCAGCCAGGGCGGGGGCAACTATGGCTACACCTTC
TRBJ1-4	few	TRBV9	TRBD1	CASSFTTGQYNEKLFF	TGTGCCAGCAGCTTTACGACAGGGCAATATAATGAAAAACTGTTTTTT
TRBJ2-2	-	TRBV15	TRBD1	CATRPPDRGNTGELFF	TGTGCCACCAGACCGCCCGACAGGGGTAACACCGGGGAGCTGTTTTTT
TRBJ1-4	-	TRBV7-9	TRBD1	CASSLAGQGIIEKLFF	TGTGCCAGCAGCTTAGCGGGACAGGGTATAATTGAAAAACTGTTTTTT
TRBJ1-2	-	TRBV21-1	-	CASSKVQGARGYTF	TGTGCCAGCAGCAAAGTTCAGGGGGCGCGTGGCTACACCTTC
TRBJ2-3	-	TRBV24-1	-	CATSRTDTQYF	TGTGCCACCAGTCGGACAGATACGCAGTATTTT
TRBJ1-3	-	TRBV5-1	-	CASSLPGAGNTIYF	TGCGCCAGCAGCTTGCCCGGGGCTGGAAACACCATATATTTT
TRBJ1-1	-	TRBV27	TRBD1	CASRRTGATEAFF	TGTGCCAGCAGAAGGACAGGGGCCACTGAAGCTTTCTTT
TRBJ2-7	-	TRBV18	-	CASSPSAGSSYEQYF	TGTGCCAGCTCACCAAGTGCGGGAAGCTCCTACGAGCAGTACTTC
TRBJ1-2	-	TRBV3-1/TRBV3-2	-	CASSKAVGDYGYTF	TGTGCCAGCAGCAAGGCGGTAGGAGACTATGGCTACACCTTC
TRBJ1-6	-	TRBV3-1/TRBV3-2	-	CASSQAQGSGRNNSPLHF	TGTGCCAGCAGCCAAGCCCAGGGATCCGGGCGTAACAATTCACCCCTCCACTTT
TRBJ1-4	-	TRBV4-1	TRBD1	CASSQPTGILGKLFF	TGCGCCAGCAGCCAACCGACAGGGATTTTAGGAAAACTGTTTTTT
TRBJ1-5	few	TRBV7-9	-	CASSPDRGQPQHF	TGTGCCAGCAGCCCGGACAGAGGTCAGCCCCAGCATTTT
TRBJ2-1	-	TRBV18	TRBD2	CASSPPSGRDNEQFF	TGTGCCAGCTCACCCCCCAGCGGGAGGGACAATGAGCAGTTCTTC
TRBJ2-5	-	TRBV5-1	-	CASSLDRVGETQYF	TGCGCCAGCAGCTTGGACAGGGTGGGAGAGACCCAGTACTTC
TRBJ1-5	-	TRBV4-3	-	CASSQDLSQPQHF	TGCGCCAGCAGCCAAGATCTATCTCAGCCCCAGCATTTT
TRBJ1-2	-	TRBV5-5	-	CASSLEAALNYGYTF	TGTGCCAGCAGCTTGGAGGCGGCCCTTAACTATGGCTACACCTTC
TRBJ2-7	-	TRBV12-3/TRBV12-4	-	CASTLLPGEQYF	TGTGCCAGCACCCTACTCCCAGGCGAGCAGTACTTC
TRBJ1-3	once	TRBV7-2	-	CASSPRAPSGNTIYF	TGTGCCAGCAGCCCTCGCGCACCCTCTGGAAACACCATATATTTT
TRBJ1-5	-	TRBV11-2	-	CASSLRAGGNQPQHF	TGTGCCAGCAGCCTAAGGGCAGGGGGCAATCAGCCCCAGCATTTT
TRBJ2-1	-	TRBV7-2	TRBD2	CASNPSGSPYNEQFF	TGTGCCAGCAACCCTAGCGGGTCCCCCTACAATGAGCAGTTCTTC
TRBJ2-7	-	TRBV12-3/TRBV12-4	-	CASSLGSTQYF	TGTGCCAGCAGTTTGGGGAGCACCCAGTACTTC
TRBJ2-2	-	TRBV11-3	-	CASSATVSTQLTGELFF	TGTGCCAGCAGCGCGACAGTGTCAACCCAACTCACCGGGGAGCTGTTTTTT
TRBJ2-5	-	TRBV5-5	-	CASSRDAGGETQYF	TGTGCCAGCAGCAGGGATGCAGGCGGGGAGACCCAGTACTTC
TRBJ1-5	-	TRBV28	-	CASSPHRVRGNQPQHF	TGTGCCAGCAGTCCTCACAGGGTACGGGGCAATCAGCCCCAGCATTTT
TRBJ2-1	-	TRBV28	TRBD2	CASIGLAGHSNEQFF	TGTGCCAGCATTGGACTAGCGGGACATTCAAATGAGCAGTTCTTC
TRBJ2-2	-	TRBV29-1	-	CSVEAAPGGHGTGELFF	TGCAGCGTTGAAGCCGCTCCGGGGGGACATGGGACCGGGGAGCTGTTTTTT
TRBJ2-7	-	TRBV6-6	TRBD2	CASSIGLGSSYEQYF	TGTGCCAGCAGTATCGGACTAGGGAGCTCCTACGAGCAGTACTTC
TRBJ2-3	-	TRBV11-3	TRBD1	CASSPRQGATDTQYF	TGTGCCAGCAGCCCCCGACAGGGGGCCACAGATACGCAGTATTTT
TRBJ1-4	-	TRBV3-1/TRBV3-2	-	CASSRRTNEKLFF	TGTGCCAGCAGCCGCAGGACTAATGAAAAACTGTTTTTT
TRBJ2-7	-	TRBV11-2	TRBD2	CASSPRVLAGYEQYF	TGTGCCAGCAGCCCGAGGGTGCTAGCGGGATACGAGCAGTACTTC
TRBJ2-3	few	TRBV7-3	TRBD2	CASSPGSGSTDTQYF	TGTGCCAGCAGCCCGGGGAGCGGGAGTACAGATACGCAGTATTTT
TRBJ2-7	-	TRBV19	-	CASTHRGNGYEQYF	TGTGCCAGCACCCATAGAGGGAATGGCTACGAGCAGTACTTC
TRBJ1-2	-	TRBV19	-	CASSNKANYGYTF	TGTGCCAGTAGTAACAAAGCTAACTATGGCTACACCTTC
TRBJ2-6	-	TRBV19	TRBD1	CASSMTGRGISGANVLTF	TGTGCCAGTAGTATGACAGGGAGAGGGATCTCTGGGGCCAACGTCCTGACTTTC